This T cell receptor (beta chain) is from a study of blood T cell repertoires in COVID-19. Trimming removed 0 bases at V and 0 bases at J, with 10 bases between. CDR3 length: 16 residues. Germline CDR1 is SGDLS and CDR2 is YYNGEE. The method was immunoSEQ multiplex PCR; TCRdb's version includes in-frame clones alone and lacks a portion of them. This repertoire shows around 120,000 clones, around 90% found once; its top ten account for about 4%. This sequence originates from a man aged 50-60 years with active COVID-19. V usage is TRBV9 and J usage is TRBJ1-3; D is uncertain. Sequenced material: peripheral blood. CDR3 bases: TGTGCCAGCAGCGTAGACCCAGGCCACTCTGGAAACACCATATATTTT. The encoded protein is CASSVDPGHSGNTIYF. Looking up the rest from reference TRBV9 and TRBJ1-3 gives the full variable domain: DSGVTQTPKHLITATGQRVTLRCSPRSGDLSVYWYQQSLDQGLQFLIQYYNGEERAKGNILERFSAQQFPDLHSELNLSSLELGDSALYFCASSVDPGHSGNTIYFGEGSWLTVV.